The clone carrying this T cell receptor (beta chain) came up once. Naivety among CD8 cells was defined by CD45RO negativity and positive CCR7 selection, thereby excluding terminally differentiated effector memory CD45RA+ cells. There were no recent acute infections or vaccinations among the donors, who were healthy HIV-negative adults. This CDR3 is built from 17 residues. Germline loops: CDR1 GTSNPN, CDR2 SVGIG (reference sequence). J lost 4 bases, V lost 1 base, and 8 bases had no gene match. The sample is drawn from a study of shared clonotypes between healthy human individuals. Study background: For every donor, three CD4 naive, three CD4 memory, two CD8 naive and one CD8 memory plates were used.

At the deep level, the assay was run. It was across several immunoSEQ plates that each subset's genomic DNA was evenly split. Sequencing was performed with immunoSEQ multiplex PCR; in TCRdb, only in-frame clones are kept and a portion is missing. The profile shows about 680,000 clones, about 91% of them singletons. This chain links TRBV30 with TRBJ2-2; 11 bases align to TRBD2. This clonotype was obtained from a man aged 30 to 45 in good health. The specimen was naive CD8+ T cells sorted from blood. CDR3 loop: CAWSGVLAGVFTGELFF. Here the CDR3 DNA reads TGTGCCTGGAGTGGGGTACTAGCGGGAGTATTCACCGGGGAGCTGTTTTTT.